This TCR beta chain is from a study of identical twins. Findings and limits, study-wide: Conclusions rested on cross-sectional statistics rather than following the same donors. It was out-of-frame TCR alpha sharing in monozygotic twins that models underestimated. Abundant cord blood beta clonotypes carried fewer insertions; memory repertoires showed none.

TCRdb reprocessed the 5' RACE reads with MiXCR, giving one entry per CDR3 protein. This sample has 550,000 to 700,000 distinct CDR3 sequences, with around 9.6% found just once. With regard to this clonotype: No antigen is known for it.

The germline V gene encodes CDR1 SGHTA and CDR2 FQGTGA. The CDR3 is 15 residues long. Trimming cost V 1 base and J 2 bases, with 9 bases left between them. The same specimen was also included in a second study, on yellow fever vaccine responses in identical twins.

V usage is TRBV7-3 and J usage is TRBJ2-1; possibly TRBD1 for D (5 bases). The TCR sequence derives from a woman aged 18-29 years in good health. Sequencing used PBMCs. The CDR3 sequence is CASSLKAGTYNEQFF. As DNA, the CDR3 is TGTGCCAGCAGCTTAAAGGCAGGGACCTACAATGAGCAGTTCTTC.